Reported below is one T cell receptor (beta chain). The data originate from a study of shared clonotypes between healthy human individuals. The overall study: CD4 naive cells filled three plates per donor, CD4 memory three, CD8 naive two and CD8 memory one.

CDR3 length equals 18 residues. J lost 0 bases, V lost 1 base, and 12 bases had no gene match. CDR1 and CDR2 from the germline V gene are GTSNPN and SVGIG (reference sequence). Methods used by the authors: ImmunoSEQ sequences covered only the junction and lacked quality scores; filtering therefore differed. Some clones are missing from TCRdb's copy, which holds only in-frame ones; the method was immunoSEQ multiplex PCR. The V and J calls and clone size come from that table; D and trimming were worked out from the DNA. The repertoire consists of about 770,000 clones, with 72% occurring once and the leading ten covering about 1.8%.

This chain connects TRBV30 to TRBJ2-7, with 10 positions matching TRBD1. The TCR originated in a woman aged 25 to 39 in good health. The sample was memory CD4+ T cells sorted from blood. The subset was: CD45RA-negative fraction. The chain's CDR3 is CAWSARFDGTGVSYEQYF. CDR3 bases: TGTGCCTGGAGTGCCCGGTTCGACGGGACAGGGGTCTCCTACGAGCAGTACTTC.